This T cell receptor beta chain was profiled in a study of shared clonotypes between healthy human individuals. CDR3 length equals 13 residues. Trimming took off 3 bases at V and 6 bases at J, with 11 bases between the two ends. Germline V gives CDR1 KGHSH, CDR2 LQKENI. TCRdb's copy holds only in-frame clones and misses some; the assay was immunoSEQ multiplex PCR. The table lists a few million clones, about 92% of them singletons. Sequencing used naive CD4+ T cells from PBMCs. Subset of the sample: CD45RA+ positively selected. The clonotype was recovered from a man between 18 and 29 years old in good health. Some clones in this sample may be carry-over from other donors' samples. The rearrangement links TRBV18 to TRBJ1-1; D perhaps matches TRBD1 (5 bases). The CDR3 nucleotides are TGTGCCAGCTCACCGCCAGGGTGGTCTGAAGCTTTCTTT. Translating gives CASSPPGWSEAFF.